This T cell receptor beta chain was profiled in a study of post-analysis software for immune sequencing data. This clonotype has only one observation. Its matching antigen is unknown. At one of its ends the junction is not consistent with the germline gene, which may arise from a read error. The germline gives CDR1 KGHDR, CDR2 SFDVKD. The CDR3 is made up of 15 amino acids. Unique molecular identifiers featured in each of the TCR beta cDNA libraries. One entry per CDR3 protein, called by TCRdb with MiXCR from the PCR reads. The sample contains around 700,000 distinct CDR3 sequences, 55% to 70% of which appear only once. Study-level points and caveats: Versus controls, multiple sclerosis patients showed significantly lower diversity (normalized Chao1). About five TRBV segments occurring more often in patients than controls included TRBV5-6, TRBV5-1 and TRBV20-1.

The clonotype was recovered from a girl aged 2-10 years with multiple sclerosis. The rearrangement links TRBV24-1 to TRBJ2-3; TRBD2 is a possible D gene (5 bases). The sample was blood. Written as DNA, the CDR3 is TGTGCCACCAGTGATCCCGACCGGTACGGGGATATGCAGTATTTT. This gives the protein CATSDPDRYGDMQYF.